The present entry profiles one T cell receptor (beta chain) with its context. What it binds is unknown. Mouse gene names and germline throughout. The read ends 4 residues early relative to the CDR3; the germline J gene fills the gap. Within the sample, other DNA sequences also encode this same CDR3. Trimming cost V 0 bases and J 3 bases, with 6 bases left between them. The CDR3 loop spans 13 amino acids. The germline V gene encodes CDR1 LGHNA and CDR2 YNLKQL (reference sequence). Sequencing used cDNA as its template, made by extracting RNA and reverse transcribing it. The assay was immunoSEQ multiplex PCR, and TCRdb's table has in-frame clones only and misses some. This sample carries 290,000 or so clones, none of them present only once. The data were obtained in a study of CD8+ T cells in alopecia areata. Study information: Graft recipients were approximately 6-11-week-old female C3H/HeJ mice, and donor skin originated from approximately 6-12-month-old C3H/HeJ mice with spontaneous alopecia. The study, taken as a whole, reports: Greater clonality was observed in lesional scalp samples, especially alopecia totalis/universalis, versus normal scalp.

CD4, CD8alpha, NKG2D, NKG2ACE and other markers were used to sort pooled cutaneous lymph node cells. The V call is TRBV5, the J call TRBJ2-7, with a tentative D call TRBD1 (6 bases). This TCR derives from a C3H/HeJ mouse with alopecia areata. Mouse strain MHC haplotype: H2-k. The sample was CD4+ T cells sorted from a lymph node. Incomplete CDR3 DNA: TGTGCCAGCAGCCAAGAGGACAGCTAT. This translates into CASSQEDSY. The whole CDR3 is CASSQEDSYEQYF.